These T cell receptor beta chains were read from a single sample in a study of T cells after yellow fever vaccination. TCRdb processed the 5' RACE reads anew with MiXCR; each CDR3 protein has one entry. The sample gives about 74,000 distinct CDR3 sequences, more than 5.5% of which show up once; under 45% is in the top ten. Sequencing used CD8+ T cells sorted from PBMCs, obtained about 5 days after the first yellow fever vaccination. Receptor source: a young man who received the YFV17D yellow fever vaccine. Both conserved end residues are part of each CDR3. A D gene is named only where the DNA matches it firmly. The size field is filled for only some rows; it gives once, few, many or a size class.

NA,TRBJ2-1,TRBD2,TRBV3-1,TGTGCCAGCAGCCAAGACGGCGCGGGGGGGGCTTACAATGAGCAGTTCTTC,CASSQDGAGGAYNEQFF
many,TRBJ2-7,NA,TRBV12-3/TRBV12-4,TGTGCCAGCAGCCAGACAATAAGATCCCCCGAGCAGTACTTC,CASSQTIRSPEQYF
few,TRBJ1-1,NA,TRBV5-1,TGCGCCAGCAGCCCCGGCTGGACAAACACTGAAGCTTTCTTT,CASSPGWTNTEAFF
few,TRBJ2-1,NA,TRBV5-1,TGCGCCAGCACGGCAGGGAACAATGAGCAGTTCTTC,CASTAGNNEQFF
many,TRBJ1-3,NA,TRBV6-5,TGTGCCAGCACCCCGAGCGGTGGAAACACCATATATTTT,CASTPSGGNTIYF
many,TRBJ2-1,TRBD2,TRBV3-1,TGTGCCAGCAGCCAAAGCGAGCGGGGCCTCAATGAGCAGTTCTTC,CASSQSERGLNEQFF
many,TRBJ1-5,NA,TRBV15,TGTGCCACCAGCAGCCGGGAGGGGTTCCAGCCCCAGCATTTT,CATSSREGFQPQHF
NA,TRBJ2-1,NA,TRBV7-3,TGTGCCAGCAGCTTACTAGGGACCGCCAATGAGCAGTTCTTC,CASSLLGTANEQFF
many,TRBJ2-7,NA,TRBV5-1,TGCGCCAGCAGCTTGGAAGACCGGCCCAAAGACGAGCAGTACTTC,CASSLEDRPKDEQYF
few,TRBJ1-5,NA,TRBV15,TGTGCCACCGGCGACGGGTTTTTGCCCCAGCATTTT,CATGDGFLPQHF
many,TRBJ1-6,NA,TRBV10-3,TGTGCCACCTCTAAGACAGCTAATAATTCACCCCTCCACTTT,CATSKTANNSPLHF
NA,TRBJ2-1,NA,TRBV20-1,TGCAGTGCGATCAGGACTACCTACAATGAGCAGTTCTTC,CSAIRTTYNEQFF
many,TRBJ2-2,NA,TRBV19,TGTGCCAGTAGTATTCTCTCTGGCCCCACCGGGGAGCTGTTTTTT,CASSILSGPTGELFF
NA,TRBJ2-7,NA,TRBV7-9,TGTGCCAGCAGCTTGGAGGGGGAGAACGAGCAGTACTTC,CASSLEGENEQYF
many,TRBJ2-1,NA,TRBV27,TGTGCCAGCAGTTTAGGCTTATCCTACAATGAGCAGTTCTTC,CASSLGLSYNEQFF
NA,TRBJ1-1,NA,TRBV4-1,TGCGCCAGCAGCCAAGAACCACAGACTGAAGCTTTCTTT,CASSQEPQTEAFF
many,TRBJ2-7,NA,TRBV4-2,TGTGCCAGCAGCCAAGGGCAACAGCTCTACGAGCAGTACTTC,CASSQGQQLYEQYF
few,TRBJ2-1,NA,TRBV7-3,TGTGCCAGCAGTCAAAATATGGACGGTCCCCATGAGCAGTTCTTC,CASSQNMDGPHEQFF
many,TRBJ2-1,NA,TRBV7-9,TGTGCCAGCAGCACGGGAACGGTAGGCAATGAGCAGTTCTTC,CASSTGTVGNEQFF
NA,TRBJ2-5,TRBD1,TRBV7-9,TGTGCCAGCAGTCCGACGCGTGACAGGGACCAAGAGACCCAGTACTTC,CASSPTRDRDQETQYF
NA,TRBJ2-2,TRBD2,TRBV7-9,TGTGCCAGCAGCTTAGCCGGAGCGGGGCCGTACACCGGGGAGCTGTTTTTT,CASSLAGAGPYTGELFF
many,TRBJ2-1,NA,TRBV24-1,TGTGCCACCAGTGATTCCTCTAGGGGCGGCGATGAGCAGTTCTTC,CATSDSSRGGDEQFF
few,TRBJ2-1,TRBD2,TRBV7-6,TGTGCCAGCAGCTTAGCGGGCGGGGGGGCCTACAATGAGCAGTTCTTC,CASSLAGGGAYNEQFF
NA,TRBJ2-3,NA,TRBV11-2,TGTGCCAGCAGCTTACCAAAGCTAGTGGAGGGCTCAGATACGCAGTATTTT,CASSLPKLVEGSDTQYF
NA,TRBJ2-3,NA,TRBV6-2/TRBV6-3,TGTGCCAGCAGGGGGATAGAAAGCACAGATACGCAGTATTTT,CASRGIESTDTQYF
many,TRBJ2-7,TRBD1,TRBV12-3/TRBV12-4,TGTGCCAGCAGCTTAGGGACAGGGATATCATCCTACGAGCAGTACTTC,CASSLGTGISSYEQYF
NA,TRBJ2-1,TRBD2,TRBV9,TGTGCCAGCAGCTCCAGCGGGGGGGCCTACAATGAGCAGTTCTTC,CASSSSGGAYNEQFF
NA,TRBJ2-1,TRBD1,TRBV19,TGTGCCAGTAGTTTGGACAGGGCTTACAATGAGCAGTTCTTC,CASSLDRAYNEQFF
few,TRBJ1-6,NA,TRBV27,TGTGCCAGCAGTTTAACAGGGTTATATTCACCCCTCCACTTT,CASSLTGLYSPLHF
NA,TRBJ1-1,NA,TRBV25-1,TGTGCCAGCAGTCAACCGGGGAGGGGCCATGAAGCTTTCTTT,CASSQPGRGHEAFF
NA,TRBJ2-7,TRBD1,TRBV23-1,TGCGCCAGCTGCACGAATGGATGTCAGGGGGACTACGAGCAGTACTTC,CASCTNGCQGDYEQYF
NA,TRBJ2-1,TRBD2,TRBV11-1,TGTGCCAGCAGCCCCCGCTCAATGGGGCTAGCGGGGGAGAGCTCCTACAATGAGCAGTTCTTC,CASSPRSMGLAGESSYNEQFF
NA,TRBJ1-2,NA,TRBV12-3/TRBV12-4,TGTGCCAGCAGTCGGACAGCATCCTATGGCTACACCTTC,CASSRTASYGYTF
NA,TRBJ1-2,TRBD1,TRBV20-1,TGCAGTGCTAAGGTCCAGGGGGCCTACTATGGCTACACCTTC,CSAKVQGAYYGYTF